The 20 T cell receptor beta chains in this list originate from one sample, sequenced in a study of T-cell memory formation after mild COVID-19. A single record per CDR3 protein comes from TCRdb applying MiXCR to the 5' RACE reads. The sample includes some 48,000 distinct CDR3 sequences, approximately 12% seen only once; the top ten take roughly 22%. Sequencing was performed on PBMCs or a T cell subset sorted from them (not recorded which). Receptors were obtained from a man in his late teens or twenties who had mild COVID-19 (a few samples of this study predate the infection). Cell type and time point are not known.

This chain joins TRBV7-2 and TRBJ2-6, with TRBD1 identical over 8 bases. J gave up 2 bases and V 5 bases, and 5 bases lay outside the gene matches. Germline loops: CDR1 SGHTA, CDR2 FQGNSA. The CDR3 is made up of 16 amino acids. For the CDR3, the DNA is TGTGCCAGCAGCACCCGGACAGGGCCTGGGGCCAACGTCCTGACTTTC. Protein: CASSTRTGPGANVLTF.

The chain couples TRBV6-5 to TRBJ1-5; D is unclear. The CDR3 has 15 amino acids. V lost 6 bases and J 3 bases, leaving 15 bases between the germline ends. Germline CDR1 MNHEY, CDR2 SVGAGI. The CDR3 coding sequence is TGTGCCAGCAGGTTAGCGGACGGCGCCAATCAGCCCCAGCATTTT. Its translation: CASRLADGANQPQHF.

This clonotype was seen a handful of times. The gene calls are TRBV20-1 and TRBJ1-3, with 11 bases lining up with TRBD1. V lost 6 bases and J lost 7; bases outside the gene matches: 5. CDR1 and CDR2 (germline): DFQATT, SNEGSKA (reference sequence). This CDR3 is built from 13 residues. DNA of the CDR3: TGCAGTGCAAGCAGGACAGGGGGCAACACCATATATTTT. This gives the protein CSASRTGGNTIYF.

In its sample, this clonotype was seen many times. The J gene is TRBJ2-3, the V gene TRBV4-1; a weak D match, TRBD2 (6 bases). The CDR3 runs to 17 residues. Trimming took 0 bases from V and 3 from J, leaving 16 bases between them. Germline assignment: CDR1 MGHRA and CDR2 YSYEKL. The CDR3 protein is CASSQDYVAGLTDTQYF. The CDR3 DNA is TGCGCCAGCAGCCAAGATTATGTTGCGGGGTTAACAGATACGCAGTATTTT.

This clonotype was seen more than once but under ten times. This chain uses TRBV18 with TRBJ2-7, with D possibly TRBD1 on 6 matching bases. Germline values: CDR1 KGHSH, CDR2 LQKENI. The CDR3 extends over 16 amino acids. V shed 3 bases and J shed 0 bases, with 15 bases lying between them. This chain's CDR3 is CASSPSQTGSSYEQYF. The CDR3 DNA is TGTGCCAGCTCACCCTCCCAGACAGGATCCTCCTACGAGCAGTACTTC.

This clonotype was seen repeatedly, ten times or more. J is TRBJ2-5 and V is TRBV5-1, with TRBD1 as a possible D gene (5 bases). CDR3 size: 15 residues. The V and J ends lost 4 bases and 5 bases respectively, with 18 bases between them. The germline gives CDR1 SGHRS, CDR2 YFSETQ. CDR3 coding DNA: TGCGCCAGCAGCGCAGGGTGGGGTAATCAGGAGACCCAGTACTTC. Translated: CASSAGWGNQETQYF. The complete variable domain, with remaining parts taken from reference TRBV5-1 and TRBJ2-5, reads KAGVTQTPRYLIKTRGQQVTLSCSPISGHRSVSWYQQTPGQGLQFLFEYFSETQRNKGNFPGRFSGRQFSNSRSEMNVSTLELGDSALYLCASSAGWGNQETQYFGPGTRLLVL.

This clonotype showed up just a few times. This rearrangement joins TRBV5-4 to TRBJ2-4; no clear D. This CDR3 contains 14 residues. V was clipped by 0 bases and J by 10 bases, with 14 bases between them. Germline CDR1 is SGHNT and CDR2 is YYREEE (reference sequence). The CDR3 loop reads CASSLGLDTSIQYF. DNA for the CDR3: TGTGCCAGCAGCTTGGGGCTAGACACTTCTATTCAGTACTTC.

This sequence joins TRBV29-1 and TRBJ1-2, with unresolved D. The CDR3 consists of 12 residues. The germline V gene encodes CDR1 SQVTM and CDR2 ANQGSEA. Trimming shortened V by 3 bases and J by 5 bases, and 10 bases separated the two germline ends. DNA of the CDR3: TGCAGCGTTGATGTAGGAGGTTATGGCTACACCTTC. Residues: CSVDVGGYGYTF.

This clonotype was picked up a small number of times. This sequence joins TRBV5-1 and TRBJ2-3, with TRBD1 matching 11 bases. CDR1 SGHRS and CDR2 YFSETQ come from the germline V gene. The V segment lost 4 bases and the J segment 6 bases; nucleotides outside the gene matches: 7. This CDR3 contains 15 residues. DNA for the CDR3: TGCGCCAGCAGCCCCGGACAGGGGGCAGGGGATACGCAGTATTTT. Translated: CASSPGQGAGDTQYF.

This sequence joins TRBV11-1 and TRBJ2-7; D remains unclear. V gave up 3 bases and J gave up 3 bases, with 9 bases separating them. Germline V gene lookup returns CDR1 SGHAT and CDR2 FQDESV (reference sequence). The CDR3 sequence is 13 residues long. CDR3 in DNA: TGTGCCAGCAGCTTTTCCCGCTACTACGAGCAGTACTTC. Translation gives CASSFSRYYEQYF.

The V and J genes are TRBV7-9 and TRBJ1-1, with 9 bases identical to TRBD1. Germline V gene lookup returns CDR1 SEHNR and CDR2 FQNEAQ (reference sequence). The CDR3 spans 15 residues. V was clipped by 5 bases and J by 4 bases; unmatched bases: 8. CDR3 region: CASSDNRGLSTEAFF. CDR3 in DNA: TGTGCCAGCAGCGATAACAGGGGGCTGAGCACTGAAGCTTTCTTT.

This clonotype turned up a few times. This sequence joins TRBV5-1 and TRBJ2-1, with 10 bases fitting TRBD1. V trimming: 0 bases; J trimming: 3 bases; junction bases outside the gene matches: 6. Germline CDR1 and CDR2: SGHRS and YFSETQ. The length of the CDR3 is 17 residues. CDR3 region: CASSLGTGTGVYNEQFF. In nucleotides, the CDR3 is TGCGCCAGCAGCTTGGGGACCGGGACAGGGGTCTACAATGAGCAGTTCTTC.

This clonotype has just a few counts. The CDR3 bases are TGCAGTGTAGCCCGACTTTCAAATAGCAATCAGCCCCAGCATTTT. It encodes CSVARLSNSNQPQHF. V gene TRBV20-1 combines with J gene TRBJ1-5; D is uncertain. Trimming left V 7 bases short and J 0 bases short, with 16 bases between. This CDR3 has 15 residues. Germline CDR1 is DFQATT and CDR2 is SNEGSKA (reference sequence).

CDR3: CASSPRVTGELFF. CDR3 in DNA: TGTGCCAGCAGCCCAAGGGTCACCGGGGAGCTGTTTTTT. The V call is TRBV9, the J call TRBJ2-2, with D uncertain. The V gene's germline CDR1 is SGDLS and CDR2 YYNGEE. The V end was cut by 4 bases, the J end by 4 bases, with 8 bases between. This CDR3 comprises 13 residues.

There are a few counts of this clonotype. The rearrangement uses TRBV5-1 and TRBJ1-1; D unclear. The V and J ends lost 1 base and 5 bases respectively, with 12 bases between them. Germline values: CDR1 SGHRS, CDR2 YFSETQ. The CDR3 has 14 amino acids. In DNA, the CDR3 is TGCGCCAGCAGCTTGTTCTTCCTAAAGACTGAAGCTTTCTTT. Translated, it gives CASSLFFLKTEAFF.

The table lists this clonotype with a few counts. This chain connects TRBV19 to TRBJ2-5, with no clear D. The CDR3 loop spans 13 amino acids. V lost 5 bases and J lost 2, with 9 bases in between. CDR1 and CDR2 from the germline V gene are LNHDA and SQIVND (reference sequence). The DNA for the CDR3 is TGTGCCAGTAGTCCCCCAGAACAAGAGACCCAGTACTTC. Residues: CASSPPEQETQYF.

This clonotype was observed many times. The chain carries TRBV7-6 and TRBJ2-1; D is undetermined. From germline, CDR1 is SGHVS and CDR2 FNYEAQ. There are 15 residues in the CDR3. V was cut by 0 bases and J by 2 bases, with 8 bases left in between. The CDR3 bases are TGTGCCAGCAGCTTAGCGTTGGTTCCCTACAATGAGCAGTTCTTC. Translating gives CASSLALVPYNEQFF.

The table lists this clonotype with a few counts. The chain carries TRBV7-6 and TRBJ2-1; D might be TRBD2 (5 bases). The closer fit of TRBJ2-5 to the DNA end suggests the J call may be wrong. This CDR3 contains 12 residues. Germline V gene data show CDR1 as SGHVS and CDR2 as FNYEAQ. The CDR3 sequence: CASSPRGETQYF. In nucleotides, the CDR3 is TGTGCCAGCAGCCCCCGCGGGGAGACCCAGTACTTC.

This clonotype was picked up many times. V is TRBV5-5 and J is TRBJ2-5; unclear D gene. Trimming stripped 5 bases from V and 0 bases from J, with 11 bases between. CDR1 SGHKS and CDR2 YYEKEE come from the germline V gene (reference sequence). The CDR3 contains 14 residues. The CDR3, as DNA: TGTGCCAGCAGGAACCTGTTAAACCAAGAGACCCAGTACTTC. Translated, it gives CASRNLLNQETQYF. The whole variable domain, filled in from reference TRBV5-5 and TRBJ2-5, reads DAGVTQSPTHLIKTRGQQVTLRCSPISGHKSVSWYQQVLGQGPQFIFQYYEKEERGRGNFPDRFSARQFPNYSSELNVNALLLGDSALYLCASRNLLNQETQYFGPGTRLLVL.

This clonotype was observed a few times. The chain recombines TRBV2 with TRBJ2-7; D is uncertain. This CDR3 comprises 12 residues. Germline V gene sequence: CDR1 SNHLY, CDR2 FYNNEI. V lost 3 bases and J 2 bases, leaving 5 bases between the germline ends. For the CDR3, the DNA is TGTGCCAGCAGTGAGCATACCTACGAGCAGTACTTC. The encoded protein is CASSEHTYEQYF. Together with reference TRBV2 and TRBJ2-7, the CDR3 gives the full variable domain: EPEVTQTPSHQVTQMGQEVILRCVPISNHLYFYWYRQILGQKVEFLVSFYNNEISEKSEIFDDQFSVERPDGSNFTLKIRSTKLEDSAMYFCASSEHTYEQYFGPGTRLTVT.